This TCR beta chain was captured in a study of regulatory T cells in long-lasting Graves disease. The CDR3 covers 12 residues. V was shortened by 4 bases and J by 7 bases, with 9 bases between the two germline ends. Germline CDR1 is SGHDT and CDR2 is YYEEEE. With RNA extracted from PBMCs as input, the TCR library was made. TCRdb re-analysed the reads in MiXCR, keeping a single row per CDR3 protein. The profile shows about 840 distinct CDR3 sequences, 85% to 90% of them singletons. The sequence derives from a man younger than 30 with Graves disease. This chain links TRBV5-6 with TRBJ2-1; D remains unclear. Here the sequenced sample was peripheral blood mononuclear cells (PBMCs), taken with antithyroid drug treatment, in newly diagnosed or persistent Graves disease (not recorded which). CDR3 bases: TGTGCCAGCAGCGCAGCGCCGAATGAGCAGTTCTTC. It is translated as CASSAAPNEQFF.